This is a list of T cell receptor beta chains from one sample in a study of chemoradiotherapy in HPV16-positive cancers. The method was immunoSEQ multiplex PCR; TCRdb's version includes in-frame clones alone and lacks a portion of them. The sample contains tens of thousands of clones, 90% of which appear only once. The starting material was blood, obtained from a patient who underwent chemoradiotherapy. The receptors stem from a human donor with HPV-associated anogenital cancer. Each CDR3 is given with its conserved first and last residue. The D gene is left open where the match is weak. Size is stated for part of the rows, as once, few or many counts, or as a class when the clone is expanded.

j_gene	v_gene	abundance	d_gene	CDR3aa	CDR3nt
TRBJ1-5	TRBV18	NA	NA	CASSPQERGSNQPQHF	TGTGCCAGCTCACCACAGGAGAGGGGAAGCAATCAGCCCCAGCATTTT
TRBJ2-2	TRBV9	NA	NA	CASSVGMNTGELFF	TGTGCCAGCAGCGTAGGGATGAACACCGGGGAGCTGTTTTTT
TRBJ1-1	TRBV10-3	once	TRBD1	CASRGTVNTEAFF	TGTGCCTCCCGCGGGACAGTGAACACTGAAGCTTTCTTT
TRBJ1-1	TRBV7-8	NA	NA	CASSLQELNTEAFF	TGTGCCAGCAGCTTACAGGAGTTGAACACTGAAGCTTTCTTT
TRBJ2-3	TRBV11-3	once	NA	CASSLRVGGSTDTQYF	TGTGCCAGCAGCCTACGGGTCGGCGGCAGCACAGATACGCAGTATTTT
TRBJ2-3	TRBV11-2	NA	TRBD2	CASSPSGLSTDTQYF	TGTGCCAGCTCCCCTAGCGGGCTTAGCACAGATACGCAGTATTTT
TRBJ1-6	TRBV14	NA	NA	CASSQGVSNSPLHF	TGTGCCAGCAGCCAAGGAGTGAGTAATTCACCCCTCCACTTT
TRBJ2-3	TRBV7-8	NA	TRBD2	CASSLGSGDGDTQYF	TGTGCCAGCAGCTTAGGGAGCGGGGATGGAGATACGCAGTATTTT
TRBJ2-7	TRBV29-1	few	TRBD2	CSVGAGGAEQYF	TGCAGCGTGGGAGCCGGGGGGGCCGAGCAGTACTTC
TRBJ2-3	TRBV7-2	NA	NA	CASSPRDTQYF	TGTGCCAGCAGCCCCCGGGATACGCAGTATTTT
TRBJ1-6	TRBV5-1	NA	TRBD1	CASSLGQGPPLHF	TGCGCCAGCAGCTTGGGACAGGGCCCACCCCTCCACTTT
TRBJ2-2	TRBV7-7	NA	TRBD2	CASSPRTSGVTGELFF	TGTGCTAGCAGCCCCCGGACTAGCGGAGTCACCGGGGAGCTGTTTTTT
TRBJ2-7	TRBV1	NA	NA	CTSSHLNFGQGHPYEQYF	TGCACCAGCAGCCATCTAAACTTCGGACAGGGACACCCCTACGAGCAGTACTTC
TRBJ2-7	TRBV19	NA	TRBD1	CASSMRGQTYEQYF	TGTGCCAGTAGTATGAGGGGGCAAACCTACGAGCAGTACTTC
TRBJ2-1	TRBV4-3	NA	TRBD1	CASSQWARGRGNNEQFF	TGCGCCAGCAGCCAATGGGCCAGGGGGCGAGGGAACAATGAGCAGTTCTTC
TRBJ1-5	TRBV18	NA	NA	CASSPRGEGQPQHF	TGTGCCAGCTCACCGAGGGGCGAGGGGCAGCCCCAGCATTTT
TRBJ1-2	TRBV6-5	NA	NA	CASSYRAGYTF	TGTGCCAGCAGTTACAGGGCTGGCTACACCTTC
TRBJ1-4	TRBV11-2	once	NA	CASSLEGGTNEKLFF	TGTGCCAGCAGCTTAGAGGGGGGAACTAATGAAAAACTGTTTTTT
TRBJ1-1	TRBV9	NA	TRBD1	CASSVEGGLNTEAFF	TGTGCCAGCAGCGTAGAAGGGGGCTTGAACACTGAAGCTTTCTTT
TRBJ2-1	TRBV5-1	NA	NA	CASSLGLVNEQFF	TGCGCCAGCAGCTTGGGACTAGTAAATGAGCAGTTCTTC
TRBJ2-7	TRBV7-2	NA	NA	CASSLSGTSSYEQYF	TGTGCCAGCAGCTTGTCCGGCACTAGCTCCTACGAGCAGTACTTC
TRBJ2-1	TRBV6-6	NA	NA	CASIPGGAGTRNEQFF	TGTGCCAGCATTCCCGGAGGGGCCGGTACTCGCAATGAGCAGTTCTTC
TRBJ1-4	TRBV30	NA	NA	CACPLGVTNEKLFF	TGTGCCTGCCCCCTAGGAGTGACTAATGAAAAACTGTTTTTT
TRBJ1-5	TRBV30	few	NA	CAWSVGSNQPQHF	TGTGCCTGGAGTGTAGGCAGCAATCAGCCCCAGCATTTT
TRBJ1-5	TRBV19	NA	TRBD1	CASSLGQNFYSNQPQHF	TGTGCCAGTAGTTTGGGACAGAACTTTTATAGCAATCAGCCCCAGCATTTT